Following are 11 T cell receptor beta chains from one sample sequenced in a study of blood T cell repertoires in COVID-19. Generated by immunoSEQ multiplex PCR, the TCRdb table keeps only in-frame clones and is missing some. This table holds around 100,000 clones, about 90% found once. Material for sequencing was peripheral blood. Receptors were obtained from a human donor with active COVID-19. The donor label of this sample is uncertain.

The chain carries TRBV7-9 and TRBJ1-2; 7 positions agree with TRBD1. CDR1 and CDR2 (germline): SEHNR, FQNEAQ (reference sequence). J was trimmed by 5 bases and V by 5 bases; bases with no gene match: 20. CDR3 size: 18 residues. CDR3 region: CASSPPVLRQGEVYGYTF. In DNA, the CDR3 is TGTGCCAGCAGCCCCCCCGTCCTCAGACAGGGAGAGGTGTATGGCTACACCTTC.

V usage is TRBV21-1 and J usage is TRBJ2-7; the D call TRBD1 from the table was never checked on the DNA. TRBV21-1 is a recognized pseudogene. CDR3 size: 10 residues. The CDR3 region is CASNQYEQYF. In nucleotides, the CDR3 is TGTGCCAGCAACCAGTACGAGCAGTACTTC.

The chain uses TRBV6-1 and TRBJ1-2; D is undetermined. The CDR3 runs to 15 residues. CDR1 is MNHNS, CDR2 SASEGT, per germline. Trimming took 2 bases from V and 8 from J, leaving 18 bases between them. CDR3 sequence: CASSENPVGSGGYTF. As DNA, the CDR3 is TGTGCCAGCAGTGAAAACCCTGTGGGGAGTGGCGGCTACACCTTC.

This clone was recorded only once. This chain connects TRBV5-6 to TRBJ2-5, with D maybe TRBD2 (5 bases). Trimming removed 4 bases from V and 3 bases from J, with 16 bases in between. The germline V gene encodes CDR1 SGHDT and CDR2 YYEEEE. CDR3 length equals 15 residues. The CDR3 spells CASSLYRGRKETQYF. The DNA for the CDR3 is TGTGCCAGCAGCCTATACCGAGGGAGAAAAGAGACCCAGTACTTC.

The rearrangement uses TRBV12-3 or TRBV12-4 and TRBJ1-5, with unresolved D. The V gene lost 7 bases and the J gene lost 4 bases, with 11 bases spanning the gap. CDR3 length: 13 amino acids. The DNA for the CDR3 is TGTGCCAGCACCTCCACAGCAAATCAGCCCCAGCATTTT. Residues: CASTSTANQPQHF.

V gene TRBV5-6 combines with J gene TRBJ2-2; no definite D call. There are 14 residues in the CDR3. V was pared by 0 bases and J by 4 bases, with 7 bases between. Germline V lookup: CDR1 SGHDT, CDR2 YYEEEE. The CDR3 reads CASSLGAGTGELFF. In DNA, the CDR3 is TGTGCCAGCAGCTTGGGAGCCGGCACCGGGGAGCTGTTTTTT.

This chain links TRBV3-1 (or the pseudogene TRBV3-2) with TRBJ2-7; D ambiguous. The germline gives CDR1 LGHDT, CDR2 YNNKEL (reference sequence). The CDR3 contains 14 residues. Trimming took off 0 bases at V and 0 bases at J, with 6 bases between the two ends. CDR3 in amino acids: CASSQDLGSYEQYF. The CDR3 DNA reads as TGTGCCAGCAGCCAAGATCTAGGCTCCTACGAGCAGTACTTC.

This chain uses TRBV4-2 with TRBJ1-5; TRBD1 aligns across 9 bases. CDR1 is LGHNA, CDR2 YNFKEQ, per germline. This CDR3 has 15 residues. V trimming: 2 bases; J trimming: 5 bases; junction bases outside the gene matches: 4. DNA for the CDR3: TGTGCCAGCAGCCAACTGGGACAGGGAGATCAGCCCCAGCATTTT. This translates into CASSQLGQGDQPQHF.

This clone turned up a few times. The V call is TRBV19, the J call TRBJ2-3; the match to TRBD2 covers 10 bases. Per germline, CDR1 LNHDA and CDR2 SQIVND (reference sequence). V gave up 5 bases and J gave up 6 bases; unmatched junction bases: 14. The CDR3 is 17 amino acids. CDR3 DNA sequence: TGTGCCAGTAGTTCCCTCTCACTAGCGGGGACCGCTGATACGCAGTATTTT. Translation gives CASSSLSLAGTADTQYF.

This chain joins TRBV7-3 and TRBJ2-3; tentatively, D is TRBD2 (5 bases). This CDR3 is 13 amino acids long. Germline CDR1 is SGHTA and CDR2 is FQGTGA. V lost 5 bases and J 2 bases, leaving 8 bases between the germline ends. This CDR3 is CASSLGVTDTQYF. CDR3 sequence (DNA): TGTGCCAGCAGCCTCGGGGTCACAGATACGCAGTATTTT.

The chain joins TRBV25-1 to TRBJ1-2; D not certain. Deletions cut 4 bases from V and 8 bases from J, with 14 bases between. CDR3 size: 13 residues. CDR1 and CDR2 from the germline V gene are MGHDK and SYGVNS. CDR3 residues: CASSADPHGGYTF. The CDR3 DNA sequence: TGTGCCAGCAGTGCCGACCCTCACGGGGGCTACACCTTC.